The source of this T cell receptor beta chain is a study of blood T cell repertoires in COVID-19. Sequenced by immunoSEQ multiplex PCR; TCRdb stores in-frame clones only, minus some. Among hundreds of thousands of clones listed, roughly 87% were seen once. Germline CDR1 and CDR2: LNHNV and YYDKDF (reference sequence). Trimming took 6 bases from V and 5 from J, leaving 14 bases between them. The CDR3 has 13 amino acids. The origin of this receptor is a human donor in a cohort sampled during active COVID-19. The sample taken for sequencing was peripheral blood. This rearrangement joins TRBV15 to TRBJ2-7; a weak D match, TRBD2 (5 bases). The CDR3 coding sequence is TGTGCCACCAGTAGACACTACGGGAACGAGCAGTACTTC. Residues: CATSRHYGNEQYF.